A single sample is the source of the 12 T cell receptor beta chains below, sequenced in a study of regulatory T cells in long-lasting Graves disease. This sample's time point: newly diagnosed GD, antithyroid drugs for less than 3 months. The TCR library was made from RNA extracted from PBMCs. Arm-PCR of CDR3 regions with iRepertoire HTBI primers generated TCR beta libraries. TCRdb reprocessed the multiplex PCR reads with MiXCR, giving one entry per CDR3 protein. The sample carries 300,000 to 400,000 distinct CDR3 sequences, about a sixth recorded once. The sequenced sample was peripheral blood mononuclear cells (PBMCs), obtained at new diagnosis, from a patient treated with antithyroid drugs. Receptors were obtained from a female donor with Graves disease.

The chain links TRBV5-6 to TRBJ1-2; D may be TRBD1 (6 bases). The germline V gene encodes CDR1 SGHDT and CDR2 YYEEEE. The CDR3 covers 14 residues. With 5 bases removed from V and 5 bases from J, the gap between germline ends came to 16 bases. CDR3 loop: CASSSQGTRYGYTF. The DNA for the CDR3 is TGTGCCAGCAGTTCCCAGGGGACACGGTATGGCTACACCTTC.

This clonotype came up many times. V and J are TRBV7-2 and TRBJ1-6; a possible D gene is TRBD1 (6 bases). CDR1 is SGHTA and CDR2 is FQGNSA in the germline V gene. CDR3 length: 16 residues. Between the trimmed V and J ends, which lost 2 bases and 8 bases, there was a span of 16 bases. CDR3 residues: CASSLTQGIVDSPLHF. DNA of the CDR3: TGTGCCAGCAGCTTAACCCAGGGGATCGTGGATTCACCCCTCCACTTT.

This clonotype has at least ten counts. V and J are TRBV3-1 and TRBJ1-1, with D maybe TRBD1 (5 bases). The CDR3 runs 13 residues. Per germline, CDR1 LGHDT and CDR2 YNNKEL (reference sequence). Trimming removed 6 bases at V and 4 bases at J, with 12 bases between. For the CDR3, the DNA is TGTGCCAGCAGTGACGGGGCGCCCACTGAAGCTTTCTTT. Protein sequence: CASSDGAPTEAFF.

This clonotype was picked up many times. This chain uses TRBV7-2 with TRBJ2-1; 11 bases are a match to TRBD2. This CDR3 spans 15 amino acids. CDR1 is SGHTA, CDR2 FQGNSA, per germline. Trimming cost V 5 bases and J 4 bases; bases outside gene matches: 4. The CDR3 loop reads CASSPSGRTYNEQFF. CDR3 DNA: TGTGCCAGCAGCCCTAGCGGGAGGACGTACAATGAGCAGTTCTTC.

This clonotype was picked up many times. The DNA of the CDR3 is TGTGCCAGCAGCGGACAGGGGACGATCTCTGGCTACACCTTC. This sequence encodes CASSGQGTISGYTF. This sequence joins TRBV27 and TRBJ1-2; 9 bases agree with TRBD1. Germline V gene lookup returns CDR1 MNHEY and CDR2 SMNVEV (reference sequence). This CDR3 region has 14 residues. V lost 6 bases, J lost 7 bases, and 9 bases stayed unmatched.

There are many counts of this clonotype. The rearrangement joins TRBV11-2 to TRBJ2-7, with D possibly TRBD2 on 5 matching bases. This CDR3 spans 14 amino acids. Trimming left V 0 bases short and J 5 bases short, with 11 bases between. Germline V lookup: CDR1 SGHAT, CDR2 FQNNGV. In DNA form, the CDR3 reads TGTGCCAGCAGCTTAGAGGCGCCGGGAAACGAGCAGTACTTC. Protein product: CASSLEAPGNEQYF.

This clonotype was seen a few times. The CDR3 DNA reads TGTGCCAGCAGCCAAGATTTCCAGGGCGCAAACACCGGGGAGCTGTTTTTT. Its protein product is CASSQDFQGANTGELFF. The chain links TRBV3-1 to TRBJ2-2; D is perhaps TRBD1 (5 bases). V lost 0 bases and J lost 2, with 13 bases in between. Germline values: CDR1 LGHDT, CDR2 YNNKEL (reference sequence). The CDR3 covers 17 residues.

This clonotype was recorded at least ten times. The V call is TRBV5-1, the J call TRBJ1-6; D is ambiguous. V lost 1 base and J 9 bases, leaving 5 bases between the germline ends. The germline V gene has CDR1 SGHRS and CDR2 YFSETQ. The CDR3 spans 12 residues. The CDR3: CASSLRGSPLHF. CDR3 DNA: TGCGCCAGCAGCTTGCGGGGTTCACCCCTCCACTTT.

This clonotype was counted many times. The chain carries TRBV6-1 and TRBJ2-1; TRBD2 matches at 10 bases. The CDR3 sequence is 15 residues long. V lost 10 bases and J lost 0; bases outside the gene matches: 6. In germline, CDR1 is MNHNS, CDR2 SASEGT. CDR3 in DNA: TGTGCCACATGGACTAGCGGTTACTCCTACAATGAGCAGTTCTTC. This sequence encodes CATWTSGYSYNEQFF.

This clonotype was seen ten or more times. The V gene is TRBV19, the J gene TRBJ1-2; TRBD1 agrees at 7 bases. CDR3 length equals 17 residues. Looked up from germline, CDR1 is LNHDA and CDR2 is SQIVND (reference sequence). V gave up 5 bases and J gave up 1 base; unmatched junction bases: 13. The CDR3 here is CASSLRPGGHFNYGYTF. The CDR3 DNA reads TGTGCCAGTAGTTTACGCCCAGGGGGACACTTTAACTATGGCTACACCTTC.

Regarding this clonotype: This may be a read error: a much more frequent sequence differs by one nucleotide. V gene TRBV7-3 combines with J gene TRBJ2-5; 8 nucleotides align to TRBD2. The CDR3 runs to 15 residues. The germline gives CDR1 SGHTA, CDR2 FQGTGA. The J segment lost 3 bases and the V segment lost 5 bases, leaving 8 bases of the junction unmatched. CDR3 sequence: CASSRESGSKETQYF. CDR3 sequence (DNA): TGTGCCAGCAGCAGAGAAAGCGGGAGTAAAGAGACCCAGTACTTC.

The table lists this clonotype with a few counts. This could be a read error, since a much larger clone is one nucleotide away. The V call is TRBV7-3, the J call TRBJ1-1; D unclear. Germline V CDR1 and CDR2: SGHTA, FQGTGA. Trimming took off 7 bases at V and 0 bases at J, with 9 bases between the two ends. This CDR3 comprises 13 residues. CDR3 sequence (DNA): TGTGCCAGCAAGACACAAGTGAACACTGAAGCTTTCTTT. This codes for CASKTQVNTEAFF.